The 15 T cell receptor beta chains below were found in one sample sequenced in a study of shared clonotypes between healthy human individuals. The table came from immunoSEQ multiplex PCR; TCRdb's copy has only in-frame clones and leaves some out. This sample carries 550,000 to 600,000 clones, about 80% of them seen once, and the ten largest clones take 12%. Sequenced sample: PBMCs. Every receptor here comes from a middle-aged woman in good health. Some clones in this sample may be carry-over from other donors' samples.

This clone was seen repeatedly, ten times or more. The V and J genes are TRBV5-1 and TRBJ2-7, with D unresolved. CDR1 is SGHRS and CDR2 is YFSETQ in the germline V gene. V was pared by 0 bases and J by 3 bases, with 7 bases between. CDR3 length: 13 amino acids. CDR3 DNA sequence: TGCGCCAGCAGCTTGGAACAGAACTACGAGCAGTACTTC. This sequence encodes CASSLEQNYEQYF.

This clone was seen once. Other DNA sequences in the same sample also yield this CDR3. This chain joins TRBV5-1 and TRBJ2-1; TRBD1 matches at 8 bases. The J segment lost 6 bases and the V segment lost 2 bases, leaving 1 base of the junction unmatched. CDR1 is SGHRS, CDR2 YFSETQ, per germline. This CDR3 has 13 residues. The CDR3 loop reads CASSLDRGNEQFF. As DNA, the CDR3 is TGCGCCAGCAGCTTAGACAGGGGCAATGAGCAGTTCTTC.

CDR3 amino acids: CASSKTSGSLQETQYF. The CDR3 DNA follows: TGTGCCAGCTCAAAAACTAGCGGGAGTCTGCAAGAGACCCAGTACTTC. The chain uses TRBV18 and TRBJ2-5; 11 positions agree with TRBD2. Germline V lookup: CDR1 KGHSH, CDR2 LQKENI. V lost 5 bases, J lost 2 bases, and 7 bases stayed unmatched. The CDR3 is 16 amino acids.

Points on this clone: One end of the junction fails to match germline, which may point to a read error. The identical CDR3 is also encoded by other nucleotide sequences in the sample. This chain uses TRBV9 with TRBJ2-7; 12 nucleotides match TRBD1. The CDR3 loop spans 14 amino acids. CDR1 is SGDLS, CDR2 YYNGEE, per germline. CDR3 DNA sequence: TGTGCCAGCAGCTACGGGACAGGGGGCTACGAGCAGTATTTC. This sequence encodes CASSYGTGGYEQYF.

V gene TRBV28 combines with J gene TRBJ2-7; D gene uncertain. The germline V gene has CDR1 MDHEN and CDR2 SYDVKM. V was clipped by 6 bases and J by 6 bases, with 15 bases between them. The CDR3 spans 13 residues. The CDR3 DNA sequence: TGTGCCAGCAGCCCCCACAGTAGGGTCGAGCAGTACTTC. Protein: CASSPHSRVEQYF.

The rearrangement uses TRBV18 and TRBJ2-2; no clear D gene. The CDR3 length is 18 residues. Between the trimmed V and J ends, which lost 0 bases and 1 base, there was a span of 15 bases. Germline CDR1 is KGHSH and CDR2 is LQKENI. In DNA form, the CDR3 reads TGTGCCAGCTCACCACCGAGTTGGAATCCAGAGAACACCGGGGAGCTGTTTTTT. Its protein is CASSPPSWNPENTGELFF.

This clone was detected ten times or more. This chain links TRBV2 with TRBJ2-1, with D perhaps TRBD1 or TRBD2 (5 bases each). The CDR3 contains 14 residues. V was trimmed by 7 bases and J by 6 bases, leaving 16 bases between them. Germline V CDR1 and CDR2: SNHLY, FYNNEI. The CDR3 protein is CASNGAQRGNEQFF. The CDR3 DNA follows: TGTGCCAGCAACGGGGCCCAGAGGGGCAATGAGCAGTTCTTC.

The chain employs TRBV4-2 and TRBJ2-3; tentative D call: TRBD2 (6 bases). The CDR3 is 16 amino acids. Germline loops: CDR1 LGHNA, CDR2 YNFKEQ. Trimming shortened V by 0 bases and J by 1 base, and 11 bases separated the two germline ends. CDR3 DNA sequence: TGTGCCAGCAGCCAAGAGCGGTCTAGCGGCACAGATACGCAGTATTTT. This codes for CASSQERSSGTDTQYF.

The rearrangement links TRBV30 to TRBJ1-2; the D is unclear. This CDR3 is 12 amino acids long. V was trimmed by 0 bases and J by 8 bases, leaving 10 bases between them. Per germline, CDR1 GTSNPN and CDR2 SVGIG (reference sequence). In DNA form, the CDR3 reads TGTGCCTGGAGTGTCCAGTCGGAAGGCTACACCTTC. Translation gives CAWSVQSEGYTF.

This clone was seen only a few times. The CDR3: CASRVQGNTGELFF. For the CDR3, the DNA is TGTGCCAGCAGGGTGCAGGGGAACACCGGGGAGCTGTTTTTT. The chain has TRBV11-2 and TRBJ2-2; D might be TRBD1 (5 bases). The V gene's germline CDR1 is SGHAT and CDR2 FQNNGV. This CDR3 comprises 14 residues. V was cut by 6 bases and J by 1 base, with 9 bases left in between. Full variable domain (outside the CDR3, taken from reference TRBV11-2 and TRBJ2-2): EAGVAQSPRYKIIEKRQSVAFWCNPISGHATLYWYQQILGQGPKLLIQFQNNGVVDDSQLPKDRFSAERLKGVDSTLKIQPAKLEDSAVYLCASRVQGNTGELFFGEGSRLTVL.

The genes are TRBV9 and TRBJ2-3; no clear D. The V gene's germline CDR1 is SGDLS and CDR2 YYNGEE. Trimming cost V 0 bases and J 6 bases, with 14 bases left between them. This CDR3 region has 15 residues. The CDR3 here is CASSVASVPVDTQYF. The CDR3 region has the DNA TGTGCCAGCAGCGTAGCCTCGGTGCCTGTGGATACGCAGTATTTT.

Only one count was recorded for this clone. The rearrangement joins TRBV5-4 to TRBJ2-1; 8 bases agree with TRBD2. Germline assignment: CDR1 SGHNT and CDR2 YYREEE (reference sequence). The CDR3 runs 16 residues. V was pared by 1 base and J by 0 bases, with 3 bases of the junction left unmatched. The CDR3 is CASSLTSGYSYNEQFF. The CDR3 DNA follows: TGTGCCAGCAGCTTGACTAGCGGCTACTCCTACAATGAGCAGTTCTTC. Using reference TRBV5-4 and TRBJ2-1 for the parts outside the CDR3, the full variable domain is ETGVTQSPTHLIKTRGQQVTLRCSSQSGHNTVSWYQQALGQGPQFIFQYYREEENGRGNFPPRFSGLQFPNYSSELNVNALELDDSALYLCASSLTSGYSYNEQFFGPGTRLTVL.

The rearrangement links TRBV13 to TRBJ2-3; D remains unclear. This CDR3 has 13 residues. V gave up 5 bases and J gave up 2 bases, with 8 bases separating them. CDR1 and CDR2 from the germline V gene are PRHDT and FYEKMQ (reference sequence). The CDR3 nucleotides are TGTGCCAGCAGCCTGAGATACACAGATACGCAGTATTTT. Amino acids: CASSLRYTDTQYF.

This chain links TRBV4-3 with TRBJ1-2; unclear D gene. Germline V lookup: CDR1 LGHNA, CDR2 YSLEER. CDR3 length: 16 amino acids. Between the trimmed V and J ends, which lost 0 bases and 4 bases, there was a span of 15 bases. The CDR3 bases are TGCGCCAGCAGCCAAGAGTTCCCGCCCCTTGGCTATGGCTACACCTTC. It yields the protein CASSQEFPPLGYGYTF.

Regarding this clone: The identical CDR3 is also encoded by other nucleotide sequences in the sample. The chain links TRBV6-1 to TRBJ2-7; 7 bases match TRBD1. The CDR3 loop spans 15 amino acids. Germline V gene sequence: CDR1 MNHNS, CDR2 SASEGT. The V gene end was trimmed by 3 bases and the J gene end by 0 bases; junction bases not matched to a gene: 5. The CDR3 coding sequence is TGTGCCAGCAGTGAGCGACAGGGCCTCTCCTACGAGCAGTACTTC. Amino acids: CASSERQGLSYEQYF.